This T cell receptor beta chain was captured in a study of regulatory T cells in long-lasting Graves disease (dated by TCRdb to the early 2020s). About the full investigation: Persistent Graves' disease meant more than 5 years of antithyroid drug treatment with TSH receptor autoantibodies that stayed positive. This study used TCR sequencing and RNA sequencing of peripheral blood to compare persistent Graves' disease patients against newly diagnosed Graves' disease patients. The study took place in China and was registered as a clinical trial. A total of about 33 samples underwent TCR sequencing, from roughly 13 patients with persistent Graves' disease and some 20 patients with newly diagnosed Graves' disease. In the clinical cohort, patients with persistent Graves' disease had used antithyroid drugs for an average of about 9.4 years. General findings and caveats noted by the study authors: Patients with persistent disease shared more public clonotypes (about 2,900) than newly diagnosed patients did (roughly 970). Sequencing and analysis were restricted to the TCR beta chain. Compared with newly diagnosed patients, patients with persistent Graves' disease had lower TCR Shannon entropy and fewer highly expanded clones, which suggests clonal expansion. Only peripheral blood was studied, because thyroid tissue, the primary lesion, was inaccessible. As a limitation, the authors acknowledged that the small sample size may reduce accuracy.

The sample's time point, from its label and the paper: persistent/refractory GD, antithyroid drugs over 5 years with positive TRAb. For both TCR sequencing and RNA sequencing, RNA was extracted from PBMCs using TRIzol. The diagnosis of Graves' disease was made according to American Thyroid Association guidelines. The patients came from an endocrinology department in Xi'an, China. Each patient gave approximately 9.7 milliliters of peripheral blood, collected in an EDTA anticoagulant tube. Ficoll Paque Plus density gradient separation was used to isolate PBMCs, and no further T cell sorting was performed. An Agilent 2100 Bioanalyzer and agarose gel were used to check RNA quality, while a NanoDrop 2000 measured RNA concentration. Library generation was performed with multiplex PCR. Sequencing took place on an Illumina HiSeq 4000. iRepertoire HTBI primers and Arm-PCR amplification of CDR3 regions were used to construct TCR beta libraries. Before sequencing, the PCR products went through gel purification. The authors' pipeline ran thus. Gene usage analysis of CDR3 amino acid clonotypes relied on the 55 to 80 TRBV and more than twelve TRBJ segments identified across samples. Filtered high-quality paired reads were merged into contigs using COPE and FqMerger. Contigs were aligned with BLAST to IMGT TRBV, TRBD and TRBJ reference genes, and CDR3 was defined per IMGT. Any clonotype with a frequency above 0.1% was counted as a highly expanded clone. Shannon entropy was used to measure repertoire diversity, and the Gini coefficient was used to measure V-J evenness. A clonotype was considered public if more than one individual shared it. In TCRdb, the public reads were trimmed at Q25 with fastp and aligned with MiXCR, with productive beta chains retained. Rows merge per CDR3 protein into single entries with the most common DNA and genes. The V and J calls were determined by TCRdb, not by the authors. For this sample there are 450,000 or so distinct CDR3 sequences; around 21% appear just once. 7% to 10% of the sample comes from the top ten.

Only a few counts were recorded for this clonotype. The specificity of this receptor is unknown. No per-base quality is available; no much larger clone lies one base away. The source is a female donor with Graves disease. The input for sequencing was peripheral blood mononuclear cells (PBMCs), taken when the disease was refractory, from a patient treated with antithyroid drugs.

The CDR3 amino acid sequence is: CASSLIPNQPQHF. The DNA sequence follows: TGTGCCAGCAGTCTAATCCCCAATCAGCCCCAGCATTTT. Recombination linked TRBV27 to TRBJ1-5; no D gene call is confident. The germline V gene (reference sequence) supplies CDR1 MNHEY and CDR2 SMNVEV. The CDR3 spans 13 residues, from the cysteine through the phenylalanine. Just the 39-base CDR3 DNA is kept, in frame starting at base 1. The junction shows trimming of 5 bases on V and 3 bases on J, plus 8 bases between the germline ends.